The entry below gives a single T cell receptor beta chain sequence along with its context. The specificity of this receptor is unknown. Base qualities are not recorded, but no much larger clone differs from it by a single base. The data were taken from a study of T cell responses to AZD1222 COVID-19 vaccine (dated by TCRdb to the early 2020s). Some background on the complete study: A total of just over 230 trial participants underwent TCR sequencing, of whom nearly 210 had received two doses of AZD1222 and approximately 26 had received two doses of the MenACWY control vaccine. Trial participants were enrolled by age into subgroups of 18-55, 56-69 and 70-plus years, and about 150, 27 and 61 TCR-sequenced participants, respectively, were included in these subgroups.

What the research found in general, with its limitations: Only 5 to 7 AZD1222 recipients were SARS-CoV-2 seropositive at baseline, limiting conclusions about previously exposed vaccinees. Reportedly, almost half of the unique spike-specific TCRs recognized epitopes lying outside the regions that are mutated in the B.1.351 and B.1.1.7 variants. The whole spike protein was spanned by vaccine-associated CD4 TCRs, and dominant responses were seen in regions 160-218 and 743-854. Most participants were white British and females outnumbered males, and the authors suggested that clonal diversity may have been underestimated. Spike-specific TCR breadth and depth rose significantly after two AZD1222 doses compared with day 0 and with MenACWY recipients. Because no day 14 peak-response samples were available, the repertoires could be characterized only after the peak T cell response. In the small 56-69-year group, the increase in depth fell short of significance, most likely because of low power.

The time point label on this specimen signifies: baseline before first vaccination. The treatment or condition label on this specimen signifies: meningococcal conjugate vaccine given as trial control. Samples from vaccinated people were obtained from the UK trials COV001 and COV002, which included a single-blind randomized controlled phase 2/3 trial of AZD1222 (ChAdOx1 nCoV-19) in healthy adults. For TCRbeta chain sequencing, PBMC samples were collected from trial participants at day 0 and at day 28 after the second dose. The CDR3 regions of human TCRbeta chains were analyzed by immunosequencing. In the source study's methods: TCRs in the repertoires were compared against a reference library of SARS-CoV-2-specific TCRs that had been generated with the MIRA antigen-specificity platform. Breadth was defined as the fraction of unique TCRs that were SARS-CoV-2-associated, and depth was defined as the fraction of total T cells that were SARS-CoV-2-associated. Using the MIRA data, each spike-specific TCR was assigned both to the spike region to which the TCR was reactive and to a CD4 or CD8 class. Log10-transformed breadth and depth values were compared by one-way ANOVA with Sidak's multiple comparisons tests. TCRdb retrieved this table from immuneACCESS and kept in-frame rearrangements only. Not all clones are present; in checked studies, unresolved V genes account for under half, and no reason is known for the remainder. The V and J calls and the clone size are those of that table, but D and trimming were determined from the DNA. Within this sample are tens of thousands of clones, with around 91% of them counted one time only. Less than 5.5% of the sample comes from the top ten.

The sample was peripheral blood, taken on day 0 of MenACWY control vaccination. This TCR came from an adult in good health.

CDR3 loop: CATSTTGWAGNQPQHF. The DNA sequence follows: TGTGCCACCAGCACAACTGGTTGGGCAGGTAATCAGCCCCAGCATTTT. This chain is built from TRBV15 and TRBJ1-5, with the D gene not confidently named. CDR1 and CDR2 were assigned from the germline V gene (reference sequence) as LNHNV and YYDKDF. Relative to germline, V is 4 bases shorter and J is 4 bases shorter, with 17 bases between their ends. Its CDR3 holds 16 amino acids, cysteine through phenylalanine. The read is trimmed to its CDR3 DNA, 48 bases read in frame from base 1. With the portions outside the CDR3 filled from the reference TRBV15 and TRBJ1-5 genes, the complete variable region becomes DAMVIQNPRYQVTQFGKPVTLSCSQTLNHNVMYWYQQKSSQAPKLLFHYYDKDFNNEADTPDNFQSRRPNTSFCFLDIRSPGLGDTAMYLCATSTTGWAGNQPQHFGDGTRLSIL.